These 6 T cell receptor beta chains were all obtained from the same sample, sequenced in a study of spatial heterogeneity in lung cancer. Regarding time point: sample taken at primary tumor resection. TCRdb re-analysed the 5' RACE reads in MiXCR, keeping a single row per CDR3 protein. The table lists 35,000 to 55,000 distinct CDR3 sequences, nearly 7% of them singletons. The sample was PBMCs, taken at surgery. The source of these receptors is a female donor with early-stage non-small cell lung cancer.

V and J are TRBV19 and TRBJ2-7; TRBD2 agrees at 11 bases. V gave up 6 bases and J gave up 2 bases; unmatched junction bases: 3. CDR1 LNHDA and CDR2 SQIVND come from the germline V gene (reference sequence). The CDR3 is 14 residues long. CDR3 in DNA: TGTGCCAGTAGCGCGGGACTAGCGGCCTACGAGCAGTACTTC. It specifies CASSAGLAAYEQYF.

This clonotype was observed many times. This chain connects TRBV12-3 or TRBV12-4 to TRBJ1-2, with D possibly TRBD1 on 6 matching bases. The CDR3 has 13 amino acids. V shed 4 bases and J shed 8 bases, with 14 bases lying between them. The CDR3 here is CASSYRVTTGYTF. CDR3 DNA sequence: TGTGCCAGCAGTTACAGGGTTACAACGGGCTACACCTTC.

This clonotype was seen many times. V and J are TRBV7-8 and TRBJ2-3; D uncertain. Per the germline V gene, CDR1 is SGHVS and CDR2 is FQNEAQ. V was shortened by 5 bases and J by 3 bases, with 9 bases between the two germline ends. The CDR3 is 13 residues long. The CDR3 region is CASSLQWTDTQYF. Written as DNA, the CDR3 is TGTGCCAGCAGCCTTCAATGGACAGATACGCAGTATTTT.

This clonotype was seen many times. The V gene is TRBV3-1, the J gene TRBJ2-1; the D gene is possibly TRBD2 (5 bases). Germline V gives CDR1 LGHDT, CDR2 YNNKEL (reference sequence). Trimming removed 1 base from V and 4 bases from J, with 23 bases in between. This CDR3 region has 19 residues. The CDR3 here is CASSQGAPGGLKTYNEQFF. CDR3 nucleotide sequence: TGTGCCAGCAGCCAAGGGGCCCCTGGCGGGCTTAAAACTTACAATGAGCAGTTCTTC.

The V call is TRBV20-1, the J call TRBJ2-2; D may be TRBD2 (5 bases). The CDR3 sequence is 15 residues long. The germline V and J ends were trimmed by 5 bases and 0 bases, with 13 bases remaining between them. Germline-derived CDR1 and CDR2 are DFQATT and SNEGSKA (reference sequence). The CDR3 protein is CSAPKRSANTGELFF. The CDR3 DNA follows: TGCAGTGCTCCAAAGCGGTCCGCGAACACCGGGGAGCTGTTTTTT.

Only a few counts were recorded for this clonotype. The chain couples TRBV24-1 to TRBJ1-2, with a weak D call TRBD1 (5 bases). The CDR3 spans 14 residues. Per germline, CDR1 KGHDR and CDR2 SFDVKD. V lost 2 bases and J lost 8, with 14 bases in between. The CDR3 loop reads CATSDSGRAGGYTF. DNA of the CDR3: TGTGCCACCAGTGATTCGGGCAGGGCAGGAGGCTACACCTTC.